This TCR beta chain was retrieved from a study of T cells in Graves' hyperthyroidism and ophthalmopathy. Study-wide results and caveats: Stable hyperthyroidism and ophthalmopathy were separated using 13 V-J signatures. Ophthalmopathy onset followed model prediction by a median approximately 6.2 months.

The length of the CDR3 is 14 residues. The V gene lost 6 bases and the J gene lost 5 bases, with 16 bases spanning the gap. Germline CDR1 and CDR2: SGHAT and FQDESV (reference sequence). Amplification targeted TCR beta CDR3 regions from RNA transcripts. First-round RT-PCR of the TCR CDR3 relied on the HTBI primer set. TCRdb fed the multiplex PCR reads into MiXCR, producing one record per CDR3 protein. This table holds 600,000 to 700,000 distinct CDR3 sequences, just under 45% found once. This clonotype showed up just a few times. Its specificity is unknown. Lactation, pregnancy, other autoimmune disease or uncontrolled infection led to exclusion of patients. Used for diagnoses were clinical symptoms, serum thyroxine and TRAb, thyroid ultrasound and orbital computed tomography.

The sequence was obtained from an adult man with Graves' disease, either hyperthyroidism or ophthalmopathy (not recorded which). The rearrangement joins TRBV11-1 to TRBJ1-2; no reliable D call. The sequenced sample was peripheral blood or thyroid tissue (not recorded which). CDR3 amino acids: CASSFVGYSYGYTF. CDR3 DNA: TGTGCCAGCAGTTTCGTAGGATACTCATATGGCTACACCTTC.